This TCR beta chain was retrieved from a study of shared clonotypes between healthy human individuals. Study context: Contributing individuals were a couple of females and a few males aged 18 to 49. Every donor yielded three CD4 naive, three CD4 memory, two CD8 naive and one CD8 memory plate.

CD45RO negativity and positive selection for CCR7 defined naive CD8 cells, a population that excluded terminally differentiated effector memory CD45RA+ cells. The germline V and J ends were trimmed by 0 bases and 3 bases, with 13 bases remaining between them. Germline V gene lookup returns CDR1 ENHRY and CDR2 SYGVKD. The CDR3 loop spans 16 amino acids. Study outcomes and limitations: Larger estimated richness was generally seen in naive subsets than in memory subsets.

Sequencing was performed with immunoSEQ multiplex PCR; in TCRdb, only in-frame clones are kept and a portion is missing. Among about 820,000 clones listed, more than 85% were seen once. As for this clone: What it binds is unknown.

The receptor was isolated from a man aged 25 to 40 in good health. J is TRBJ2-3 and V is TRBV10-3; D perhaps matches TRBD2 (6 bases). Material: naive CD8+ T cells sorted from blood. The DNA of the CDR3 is TGTGCCATCAGTGAGTCATATGCGGGACGGACAGATACGCAGTATTTT. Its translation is CAISESYAGRTDTQYF.